These 17 T cell receptor beta chains were all obtained from the same sample, sequenced in a study of T cell changes during pregnancy in multiple sclerosis. Generated by immunoSEQ multiplex PCR, the TCRdb table keeps only in-frame clones and is missing some. This sample carries tens of thousands of clones, 93% of them seen once, and the ten largest clones take around 1.9%. The specimen comprised peripheral blood, sampled in the second trimester of pregnancy. These receptors were collected from a female donor with multiple sclerosis, enrolled in a pregnancy study.

V gene TRBV19 combines with J gene TRBJ1-4; possibly TRBD1 for D (5 bases). V was clipped by 9 bases and J by 6 bases, with 26 bases between them. CDR1 LNHDA and CDR2 SQIVND come from the germline V gene (reference sequence). The CDR3 spans 17 residues. CDR3 DNA sequence: TGTGCCAGCAGGGAGAGAAGCTATGGGGGAGGACATGAAAAACTGTTTTTT. It yields the protein CASRERSYGGGHEKLFF.

The chain uses TRBV6-1 and TRBJ2-5; D might be TRBD2 (5 bases). The CDR3 covers 14 residues. Trimming removed 3 bases at V and 2 bases at J, with 10 bases between. Germline CDR1 MNHNS, CDR2 SASEGT. CDR3 bases: TGTGCCAGCAGTGACTCGGGAAGGCAAGAGACCCAGTACTTC. Its protein is CASSDSGRQETQYF.

This chain connects TRBV7-2 to TRBJ2-7; 7 bases are shared with TRBD2. This CDR3 comprises 15 residues. Germline values: CDR1 SGHTA, CDR2 FQGNSA. With V trimmed by 8 bases and J by 1 base, 11 bases remained unmatched. The CDR3 reads CASAAGLADSYEQYF. DNA for the CDR3: TGTGCCAGCGCCGCCGGCCTAGCGGATTCCTACGAGCAGTACTTC. Looking up the rest from reference TRBV7-2 and TRBJ2-7 gives the full variable domain: GAGVSQSPSNKVTEKGKDVELRCDPISGHTALYWYRQSLGQGLEFLIYFQGNSAPDKSGLPSDRFSAERTGGSVSTLTIQRTQQEDSAVYLCASAAGLADSYEQYFGPGTRLTVT.

The chain joins TRBV11-2 to TRBJ2-7, with D unclear. Germline CDR1 reads SGHAT; CDR2 reads FQNNGV. The CDR3 is made up of 14 amino acids. Between the trimmed V and J ends, which lost 1 base and 3 bases, there was a span of 10 bases. CDR3: CASSLGFRLYEQYF. CDR3 DNA sequence: TGTGCCAGCAGCTTAGGTTTCAGGCTCTACGAGCAGTACTTC.

The chain is built from TRBV29-1 and TRBJ2-2; a weak D match, TRBD2 (6 bases). Deletions cut 6 bases from V and 1 base from J, with 15 bases between. The V gene's germline CDR1 is SQVTM and CDR2 ANQGSEA. The CDR3 is made up of 15 amino acids. CDR3 loop: CSVGSGTVNTGELFF. CDR3 DNA sequence: TGCAGCGTCGGTTCCGGGACTGTGAACACCGGGGAGCTGTTTTTT.

This chain's CDR3 is CATSRKKDSSYEQYF. Here the CDR3 DNA reads TGTGCCACCAGCAGAAAAAAGGACAGCTCCTACGAGCAGTACTTC. J is TRBJ2-7 and V is TRBV15; D possibly corresponds to TRBD1 (6 bases). The CDR3 is made up of 15 amino acids. Trimming took off 2 bases at V and 0 bases at J, with 11 bases between the two ends. The germline V gene has CDR1 LNHNV and CDR2 YYDKDF (reference sequence).

The rearrangement uses TRBV5-6 and TRBJ1-2; 7 bases are a match to TRBD1. CDR3 length: 14 residues. Germline CDR1 SGHDT, CDR2 YYEEEE. The ends lost 4 bases at V and 3 bases at J; junction bases unmatched: 6. Here the CDR3 DNA reads TGTGCCAGCAGCCCACAGGGGTCGGACTATGGCTACACCTTC. Amino acids: CASSPQGSDYGYTF.

The V and J genes are TRBV27 and TRBJ2-5; 7 bases are shared with TRBD1. This CDR3 spans 13 amino acids. J gave up 7 bases and V 3 bases, and 5 bases lay outside the gene matches. Germline loops: CDR1 MNHEY, CDR2 SMNVEV (reference sequence). The CDR3 reads CASSFGTARTQYF. As DNA, the CDR3 is TGTGCCAGCAGTTTCGGGACAGCTCGGACCCAGTACTTC.

This clone was observed a few times. This chain connects TRBV2 to TRBJ2-2, with 7 bases identical to TRBD2. Germline CDR1 SNHLY, CDR2 FYNNEI. V dropped 7 bases and J dropped 2; count of bases not matched to a gene: 7. CDR3 size: 15 residues. CDR3 protein: CASTLLAVNTGELFF. In DNA form, the CDR3 reads TGTGCCAGCACTTTGCTAGCGGTAAACACCGGGGAGCTGTTTTTT.

The V call is TRBV5-1, the J call TRBJ2-1; 13 positions agree with TRBD2. V dropped 4 bases and J dropped 5; count of bases not matched to a gene: 3. Per the germline V gene, CDR1 is SGHRS and CDR2 is YFSETQ. The CDR3 extends over 15 amino acids. DNA for the CDR3: TGCGCCAGCAGCCCTGGACTAGCGGGAGACAATGAGCAGTTCTTC. Amino acid sequence: CASSPGLAGDNEQFF.

The chain joins TRBV7-6 to TRBJ2-7; 8 bases align to TRBD2. Germline trimming cut 4 bases from V and 5 bases from J; bases unmatched to any gene: 13. Germline assignment: CDR1 SGHVS and CDR2 FNYEAQ. The CDR3 covers 16 residues. CDR3 sequence reads: CASSSRGGRFVHEQYF. The CDR3 DNA follows: TGTGCCAGCAGCTCCCGCGGGGGGCGCTTCGTCCACGAGCAGTACTTC.

This chain connects TRBV28 to TRBJ2-3, with D tentatively TRBD1 (5 bases). V lost 8 bases to trimming and J lost 7 bases, with 13 bases between them. The CDR3 is made up of 12 amino acids. From germline, CDR1 is MDHEN and CDR2 SYDVKM. The CDR3 reads CASRTGTNTQYF. The CDR3 bases are TGTGCCAGCCGTACAGGAACGAATACGCAGTATTTT. The full variable domain, its missing parts supplied by reference TRBV28 and TRBJ2-3, is DVKVTQSSRYLVKRTGEKVFLECVQDMDHENMFWYRQDPGLGLRLIYFSYDVKMKEKGDIPEGYSVSREKKERFSLILESASTNQTSMYLCASRTGTNTQYFGPGTRLTVL.

V and J are TRBV10-3 and TRBJ2-3; 10 nucleotides align to TRBD2. J gave up 4 bases and V 2 bases, and 3 bases lay outside the gene matches. CDR3 size: 15 residues. Germline V gene sequence: CDR1 ENHRY, CDR2 SYGVKD. The CDR3 here is CAISETLAGADTQYF. Here the CDR3 DNA reads TGTGCCATCAGTGAGACGCTAGCGGGAGCAGATACGCAGTATTTT.

The chain couples TRBV28 to TRBJ2-2; tentatively, D is TRBD2 (6 bases). V lost 4 bases, J lost 5 bases, and 17 bases lay in between. Germline assignment: CDR1 MDHEN and CDR2 SYDVKM. This CDR3 comprises 16 residues. The CDR3 region has the DNA TGTGCCAGCAGTTCCCCCGCCGGGAGCGGGACCGGGGAGCTGTTTTTT. It encodes CASSSPAGSGTGELFF. Using reference TRBV28 and TRBJ2-2 for the parts outside the CDR3, the full variable domain is DVKVTQSSRYLVKRTGEKVFLECVQDMDHENMFWYRQDPGLGLRLIYFSYDVKMKEKGDIPEGYSVSREKKERFSLILESASTNQTSMYLCASSSPAGSGTGELFFGEGSRLTVL.

The J gene is TRBJ2-5, the V gene TRBV5-1, with D possibly TRBD2 on 5 matching bases. Germline V gene lookup returns CDR1 SGHRS and CDR2 YFSETQ. CDR3 length: 14 residues. The V end was cut by 2 bases, the J end by 5 bases, with 13 bases between. CDR3 amino acids: CASSFNREQETQYF. Here the CDR3 DNA reads TGCGCCAGCAGCTTTAATAGGGAGCAGGAGACCCAGTACTTC. The complete variable domain, with remaining parts taken from reference TRBV5-1 and TRBJ2-5, reads KAGVTQTPRYLIKTRGQQVTLSCSPISGHRSVSWYQQTPGQGLQFLFEYFSETQRNKGNFPGRFSGRQFSNSRSEMNVSTLELGDSALYLCASSFNREQETQYFGPGTRLLVL.

This chain links TRBV7-9 with TRBJ2-5; 7 bases are a match to TRBD1. Germline V gene lookup returns CDR1 SEHNR and CDR2 FQNEAQ (reference sequence). Unmatched junction bases numbered 8, after V lost 5 bases and J lost 5 bases. The CDR3 length is 14 residues. DNA for the CDR3: TGTGCCAGCAGCACAGACAGGGTATGGGAGACCCAGTACTTC. It is translated as CASSTDRVWETQYF.

Only one count was recorded for this clone. CDR3 in amino acids: CASSLSPDIPWIQGSMNTEAFF. CDR3 DNA: TGTGCCAGCAGTTTATCCCCAGACATTCCCTGGATCCAGGGGAGCATGAACACTGAAGCTTTCTTT. The rearrangement uses TRBV27 and TRBJ1-1; D perhaps matches TRBD1 (6 bases). Trimming pared 0 bases from V and 0 bases from J, leaving 29 bases between. This CDR3 has 22 residues. Germline V gives CDR1 MNHEY, CDR2 SMNVEV (reference sequence).